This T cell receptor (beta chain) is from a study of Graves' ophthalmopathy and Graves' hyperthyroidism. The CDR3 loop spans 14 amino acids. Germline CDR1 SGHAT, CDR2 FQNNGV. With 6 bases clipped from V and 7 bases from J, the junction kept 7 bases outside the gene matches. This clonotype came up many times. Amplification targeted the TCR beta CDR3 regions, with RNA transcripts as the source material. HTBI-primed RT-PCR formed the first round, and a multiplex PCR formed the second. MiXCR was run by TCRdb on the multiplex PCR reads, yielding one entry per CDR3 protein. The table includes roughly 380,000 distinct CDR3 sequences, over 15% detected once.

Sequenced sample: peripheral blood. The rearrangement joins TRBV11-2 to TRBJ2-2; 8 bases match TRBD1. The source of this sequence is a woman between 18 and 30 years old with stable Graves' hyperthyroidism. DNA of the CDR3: TGTGCCAGCAGGTCACCCAGGGGGCGCGGGGAGCTGTTTTTT. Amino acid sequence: CASRSPRGRGELFF.